This T cell receptor (beta chain) comes out of a study of cytomegalovirus exposure and HLA in healthy donors. This clone was seen just once. Primers included in the PCR were 60 Vbeta and 13 Jbeta primers. Sequencing was performed with immunoSEQ multiplex PCR; in TCRdb, only in-frame clones are kept and a portion is missing. The table lists some 95,000 clones, around 70% of them singletons. CDR3 length: 15 residues. Germline V lookup: CDR1 SGDLS, CDR2 YYNGEE. With 2 bases clipped from V and 7 bases from J, the junction kept 6 bases outside the gene matches. The genes are TRBV9 and TRBJ2-3; 11 nucleotides align to TRBD2. This receptor was identified in a female donor in good health and CMV-seronegative. Sample: PBMCs. As DNA, the CDR3 is TGTGCCAGCAGCGTCCTAGCGGGGGGTACTTATACGCAGTATTTT. Translation: CASSVLAGGTYTQYF. The full variable domain, in which reference TRBV9 and TRBJ2-3 provide the parts outside the CDR3, is DSGVTQTPKHLITATGQRVTLRCSPRSGDLSVYWYQQSLDQGLQFLIQYYNGEERAKGNILERFSAQQFPDLHSELNLSSLELGDSALYFCASSVLAGGTYTQYFGPGTRLTVL.